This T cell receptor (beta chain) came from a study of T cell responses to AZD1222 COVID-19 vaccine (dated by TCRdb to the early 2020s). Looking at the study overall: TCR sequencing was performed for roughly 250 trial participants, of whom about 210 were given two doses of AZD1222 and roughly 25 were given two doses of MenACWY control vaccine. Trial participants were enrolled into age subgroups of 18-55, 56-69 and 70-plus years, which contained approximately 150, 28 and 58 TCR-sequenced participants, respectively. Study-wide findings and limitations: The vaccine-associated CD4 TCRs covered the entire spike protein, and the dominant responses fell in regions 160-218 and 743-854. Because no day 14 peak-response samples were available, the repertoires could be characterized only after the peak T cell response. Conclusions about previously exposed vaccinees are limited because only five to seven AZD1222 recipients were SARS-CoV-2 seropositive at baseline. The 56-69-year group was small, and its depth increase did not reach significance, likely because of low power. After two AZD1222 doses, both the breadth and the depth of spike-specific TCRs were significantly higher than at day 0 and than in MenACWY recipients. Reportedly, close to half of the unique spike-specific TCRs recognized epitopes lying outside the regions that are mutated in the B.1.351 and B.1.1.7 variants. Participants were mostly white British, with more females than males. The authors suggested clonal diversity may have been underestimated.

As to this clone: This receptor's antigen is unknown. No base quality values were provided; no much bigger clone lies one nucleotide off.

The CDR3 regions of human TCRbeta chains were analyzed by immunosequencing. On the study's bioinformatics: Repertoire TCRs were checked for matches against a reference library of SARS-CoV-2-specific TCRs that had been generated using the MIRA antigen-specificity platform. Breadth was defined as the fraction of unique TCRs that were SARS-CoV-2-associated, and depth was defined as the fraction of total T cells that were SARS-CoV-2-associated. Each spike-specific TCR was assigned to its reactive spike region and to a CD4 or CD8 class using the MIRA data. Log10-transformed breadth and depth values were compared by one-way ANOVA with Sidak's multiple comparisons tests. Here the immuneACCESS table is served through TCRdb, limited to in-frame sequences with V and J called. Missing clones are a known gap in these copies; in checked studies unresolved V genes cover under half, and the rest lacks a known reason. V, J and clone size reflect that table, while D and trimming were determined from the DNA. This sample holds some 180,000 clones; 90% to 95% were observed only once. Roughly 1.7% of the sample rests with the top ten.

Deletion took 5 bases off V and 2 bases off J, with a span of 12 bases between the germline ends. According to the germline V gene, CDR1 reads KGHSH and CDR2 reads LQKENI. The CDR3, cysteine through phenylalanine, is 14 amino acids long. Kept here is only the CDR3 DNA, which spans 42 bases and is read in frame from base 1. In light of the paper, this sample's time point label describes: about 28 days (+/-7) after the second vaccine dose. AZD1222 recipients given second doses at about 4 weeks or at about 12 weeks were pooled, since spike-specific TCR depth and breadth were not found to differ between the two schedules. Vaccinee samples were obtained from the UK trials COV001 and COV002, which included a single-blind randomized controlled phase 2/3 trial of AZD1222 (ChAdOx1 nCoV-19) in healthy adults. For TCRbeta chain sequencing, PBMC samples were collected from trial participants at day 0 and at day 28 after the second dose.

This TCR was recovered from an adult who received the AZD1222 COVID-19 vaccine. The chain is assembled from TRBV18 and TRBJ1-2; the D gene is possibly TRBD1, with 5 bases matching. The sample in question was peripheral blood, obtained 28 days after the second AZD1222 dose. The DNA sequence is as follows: TGTGCCAGCTCATCGGGGGTGGACAACTATGGCTACACCTTC. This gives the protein CASSSGVDNYGYTF.